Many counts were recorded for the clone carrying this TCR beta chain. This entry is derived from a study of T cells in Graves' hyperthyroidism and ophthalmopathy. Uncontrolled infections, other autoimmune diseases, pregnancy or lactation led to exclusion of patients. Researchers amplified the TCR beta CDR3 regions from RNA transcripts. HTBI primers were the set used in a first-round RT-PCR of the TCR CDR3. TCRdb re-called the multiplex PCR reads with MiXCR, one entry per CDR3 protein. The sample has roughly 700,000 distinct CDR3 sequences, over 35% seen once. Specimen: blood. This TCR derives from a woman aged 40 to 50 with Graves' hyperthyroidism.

DNA for the CDR3: TGTGCCAGCAGGGCCGGGGGGGGTTTGCAAGAGACCCAGTACTTC. This encodes CASRAGGGLQETQYF. The chain is built from TRBV7-2 and TRBJ2-5, with 8 bases that match TRBD2. The trim removed 6 bases at V and 2 bases at J, leaving 8 bases unmatched. Germline V gene sequence: CDR1 SGHTA, CDR2 FQGNSA. The CDR3 length is 15 residues.